This passage covers 15 T cell receptor beta chains from one sample sequenced in a study of T cells after yellow fever vaccination. TCRdb processed the 5' RACE reads anew with MiXCR; each CDR3 protein has one entry. The sample contains 140,000 to 150,000 distinct CDR3 sequences, more than 6.5% of which appear only once. The starting material was CD4+ T cells sorted from PBMCs, obtained 10 days after the yellow fever booster vaccination. Every receptor here comes from a man in his thirties or forties who received the YFV17D yellow fever vaccine.

This clonotype appeared many times. This chain uses TRBV12-3 or TRBV12-4 with TRBJ2-2; 9 bases match TRBD1. This CDR3 contains 14 residues. V lost 6 bases, J lost 7 bases, and 6 bases stayed unmatched. The CDR3 DNA reads as TGTGCCAGCAGGGTACAGGGGGCTAGCGGGGAGCTGTTTTTT. This translates into CASRVQGASGELFF.

This clonotype has just a few counts. This rearrangement joins TRBV11-3 to TRBJ2-3, with 10 positions matching TRBD2. The CDR3 length is 15 residues. Germline V gene sequence: CDR1 SGHNT, CDR2 YENEEA. V trimming: 4 bases; J trimming: 4 bases; junction bases outside the gene matches: 5. The DNA of the CDR3 is TGTGCCAGCAGCTCCTCTAGCGGGAGAGCAGATACGCAGTATTTT. Protein product: CASSSSSGRADTQYF.

This clonotype was observed at least ten times. This chain joins TRBV20-1 and TRBJ2-7; TRBD1 matches 7 bases. Per germline, CDR1 DFQATT and CDR2 SNEGSKA (reference sequence). V lost 3 bases and J lost 4; bases outside the gene matches: 9. The CDR3 has 14 residues. CDR3 amino acids: CSASHYRGAYEQYF. In nucleotides, the CDR3 is TGCAGTGCTAGCCACTACAGGGGAGCATACGAGCAGTACTTC.

This clonotype appeared a few times. V is TRBV18 and J is TRBJ2-6, with a weak D call TRBD1 (6 bases). This CDR3 is 18 amino acids long. In germline, CDR1 is KGHSH, CDR2 LQKENI. The V end was cut by 3 bases, the J end by 4 bases, with 19 bases between. The CDR3 coding sequence is TGTGCCAGCTCACCTAGGATGGGGGCGCGGTCCGGGGCCAACGTCCTGACTTTC. It specifies CASSPRMGARSGANVLTF.

This clonotype was observed many times. The J gene is TRBJ2-1, the V gene TRBV5-1, with 8 nucleotides matching TRBD1. The CDR3 is 14 residues long. V lost 3 bases, J lost 5 bases, and 4 bases stayed unmatched. Germline assignment: CDR1 SGHRS and CDR2 YFSETQ. In DNA, the CDR3 is TGCGCCAGCAGCTCAGGGGGCGCCGACAATGAGCAGTTCTTC. It specifies CASSSGGADNEQFF.

This clonotype was recorded many times. The chain links TRBV9 to TRBJ2-2; D ambiguous. The CDR3 is made up of 16 amino acids. V was trimmed by 0 bases and J by 1 base, leaving 10 bases between them. The germline V gene encodes CDR1 SGDLS and CDR2 YYNGEE. The CDR3 DNA is TGTGCCAGCAGCGTAGCGGGCCTTCAGAACACCGGGGAGCTGTTTTTT. Protein product: CASSVAGLQNTGELFF.

This clonotype was picked up many times. The chain combines TRBV20-1 with TRBJ2-1; 12 nucleotides align to TRBD2. Trimming took 0 bases from V and 7 from J; bases not matched to a gene: 4. The CDR3 is made up of 15 amino acids. Germline assignment: CDR1 DFQATT and CDR2 SNEGSKA (reference sequence). The CDR3 sequence: CSARDRTSGKNEQFF. The DNA for the CDR3 is TGCAGTGCTAGAGATCGGACTAGCGGGAAAAATGAGCAGTTCTTC.

This clonotype has a count of ten or more. The rearrangement joins TRBV27 to TRBJ2-7; 7 bases agree with TRBD1. Germline CDR1 is MNHEY and CDR2 is SMNVEV (reference sequence). V trimming: 5 bases; J trimming: 9 bases; junction bases outside the gene matches: 7. CDR3 length: 12 residues. This CDR3 reads CASSLNRGAQYF. The CDR3 bases are TGTGCCAGCAGTCTCAACAGGGGCGCGCAGTACTTC.

This clonotype was picked up many times. V gene TRBV7-2 combines with J gene TRBJ2-1, with 9 positions matching TRBD1. The germline CDR1 and CDR2 sequences are SGHTA and FQGNSA. The V gene end was trimmed by 5 bases and the J gene end by 3 bases; junction bases not matched to a gene: 8. The CDR3 is 16 residues long. This CDR3 is CASSPGQGTNYNEQFF. For the CDR3, the DNA is TGTGCCAGCAGCCCCGGACAGGGGACGAACTACAATGAGCAGTTCTTC.

This clonotype was picked up many times. This CDR3 is CASRGSGRAYEQYF. The CDR3 nucleotides are TGCGCCAGCAGAGGAAGCGGGAGAGCGTACGAGCAGTACTTC. The rearrangement links TRBV10-2 to TRBJ2-7, with 8 bases identical to TRBD2. Losses at the gene ends were 6 bases for V and 4 bases for J; bases not matched to a gene: 8. There are 14 residues in the CDR3. Per the germline V gene, CDR1 is WSHSY and CDR2 is SAAADI.

This clonotype has ten or more counts. V gene TRBV11-3 combines with J gene TRBJ2-7, with no clear D. Per the germline V gene, CDR1 is SGHNT and CDR2 is YENEEA. V lost 5 bases and J lost 3, with 14 bases in between. The CDR3 runs to 14 residues. The DNA for the CDR3 is TGTGCCAGCAGCCCCCCCGGACGGCGCTACGAGCAGTACTTC. Translation: CASSPPGRRYEQYF. Full variable domain (rest looked up from reference TRBV11-3 and TRBJ2-7): EAGVVQSPRYKIIEKKQPVAFWCNPISGHNTLYWYLQNLGQGPELLIRYENEEAVDDSQLPKDRFSAERLKGVDSTLKIQPAELGDSAVYLCASSPPGRRYEQYFGPGTRLTVT.

Comments on this clonotype: A clone one base away is much larger, so this may be a read error. CDR3 nucleotides: TGCGCCAGCAGCTGGGGGGACAGGGTCTGTGGGGCCAACGTCCTGACTTTC. It translates to CASSWGDRVCGANVLTF. This chain connects TRBV5-1 to TRBJ2-6; 9 nucleotides agree with TRBD1. The V segment lost 3 bases and the J segment 3 bases; nucleotides outside the gene matches: 7. This CDR3 spans 17 amino acids. CDR1 is SGHRS and CDR2 is YFSETQ in the germline V gene.

This clonotype appeared many times. This chain links TRBV7-2 with TRBJ2-3, with 7 bases aligning to TRBD2. With V trimmed by 3 bases and J by 2 bases, 5 bases remained unmatched. The CDR3 totals 15 residues. Germline CDR1 SGHTA, CDR2 FQGNSA. DNA of the CDR3: TGTGCCAGCAGCTTTGTAACTAGCGACACAGATACGCAGTATTTT. Protein: CASSFVTSDTDTQYF.

This clonotype was seen repeatedly, ten times or more. The rearrangement links TRBV20-1 to TRBJ2-7; TRBD2 matches 12 bases. The J segment lost 6 bases and the V segment lost 4 bases, leaving 13 bases of the junction unmatched. Germline CDR1 and CDR2: DFQATT and SNEGSKA (reference sequence). The length of the CDR3 is 16 residues. This chain's CDR3 is CSATFGLAGSRGEQYF. The DNA of the CDR3 is TGCAGTGCTACATTCGGACTAGCGGGAAGCCGTGGCGAGCAGTACTTC.

This clonotype was recorded at least ten times. This chain links TRBV5-1 with TRBJ2-1; TRBD2 matches at 9 bases. The CDR3 is 16 amino acids. V trimming: 4 bases; J trimming: 0 bases; junction bases outside the gene matches: 5. Germline values: CDR1 SGHRS, CDR2 YFSETQ. CDR3 sequence: CASSGGTSSSYNEQFF. Written as DNA, the CDR3 is TGCGCCAGCAGCGGGGGGACTAGCAGCTCCTACAATGAGCAGTTCTTC.